This T cell receptor (beta chain) was captured in a study of beta chain features in type 1 diabetes. Study results and caveats: Among all four CD4+ subsets, Type 1 diabetes patients had TCRB CDR3s that were moderately but significantly shorter.

Germline V gives CDR1 SGHAT, CDR2 FQDESV (reference sequence). Trimming took off 1 base at V and 3 bases at J, with 13 bases between the two ends. This CDR3 has 15 amino acids. Sequenced material consisted of expressed TCRB transcripts (all of the isolated RNA was reverse transcribed). Clones were sequenced by immunoSEQ multiplex PCR, and TCRdb holds only the in-frame ones, with some missing. The profile covers fewer than 350,000 clones, with around 16% appearing a single time and roughly 0.015% taken by the ten largest. The table lists this clone with a few counts. Its antigen is unidentified. The sequencing input was naive CD4+ T cells from blood. This TCR came from a man aged 18 to 35 with type 1 diabetes. The rearrangement joins TRBV11-1 to TRBJ2-7, with a weak D call TRBD2 (5 bases). The chain's CDR3 is CASSLVPGVSYEQYF. The CDR3 region has the DNA TGTGCCAGCAGCTTAGTACCCGGGGTCAGCTACGAGCAGTACTTC.